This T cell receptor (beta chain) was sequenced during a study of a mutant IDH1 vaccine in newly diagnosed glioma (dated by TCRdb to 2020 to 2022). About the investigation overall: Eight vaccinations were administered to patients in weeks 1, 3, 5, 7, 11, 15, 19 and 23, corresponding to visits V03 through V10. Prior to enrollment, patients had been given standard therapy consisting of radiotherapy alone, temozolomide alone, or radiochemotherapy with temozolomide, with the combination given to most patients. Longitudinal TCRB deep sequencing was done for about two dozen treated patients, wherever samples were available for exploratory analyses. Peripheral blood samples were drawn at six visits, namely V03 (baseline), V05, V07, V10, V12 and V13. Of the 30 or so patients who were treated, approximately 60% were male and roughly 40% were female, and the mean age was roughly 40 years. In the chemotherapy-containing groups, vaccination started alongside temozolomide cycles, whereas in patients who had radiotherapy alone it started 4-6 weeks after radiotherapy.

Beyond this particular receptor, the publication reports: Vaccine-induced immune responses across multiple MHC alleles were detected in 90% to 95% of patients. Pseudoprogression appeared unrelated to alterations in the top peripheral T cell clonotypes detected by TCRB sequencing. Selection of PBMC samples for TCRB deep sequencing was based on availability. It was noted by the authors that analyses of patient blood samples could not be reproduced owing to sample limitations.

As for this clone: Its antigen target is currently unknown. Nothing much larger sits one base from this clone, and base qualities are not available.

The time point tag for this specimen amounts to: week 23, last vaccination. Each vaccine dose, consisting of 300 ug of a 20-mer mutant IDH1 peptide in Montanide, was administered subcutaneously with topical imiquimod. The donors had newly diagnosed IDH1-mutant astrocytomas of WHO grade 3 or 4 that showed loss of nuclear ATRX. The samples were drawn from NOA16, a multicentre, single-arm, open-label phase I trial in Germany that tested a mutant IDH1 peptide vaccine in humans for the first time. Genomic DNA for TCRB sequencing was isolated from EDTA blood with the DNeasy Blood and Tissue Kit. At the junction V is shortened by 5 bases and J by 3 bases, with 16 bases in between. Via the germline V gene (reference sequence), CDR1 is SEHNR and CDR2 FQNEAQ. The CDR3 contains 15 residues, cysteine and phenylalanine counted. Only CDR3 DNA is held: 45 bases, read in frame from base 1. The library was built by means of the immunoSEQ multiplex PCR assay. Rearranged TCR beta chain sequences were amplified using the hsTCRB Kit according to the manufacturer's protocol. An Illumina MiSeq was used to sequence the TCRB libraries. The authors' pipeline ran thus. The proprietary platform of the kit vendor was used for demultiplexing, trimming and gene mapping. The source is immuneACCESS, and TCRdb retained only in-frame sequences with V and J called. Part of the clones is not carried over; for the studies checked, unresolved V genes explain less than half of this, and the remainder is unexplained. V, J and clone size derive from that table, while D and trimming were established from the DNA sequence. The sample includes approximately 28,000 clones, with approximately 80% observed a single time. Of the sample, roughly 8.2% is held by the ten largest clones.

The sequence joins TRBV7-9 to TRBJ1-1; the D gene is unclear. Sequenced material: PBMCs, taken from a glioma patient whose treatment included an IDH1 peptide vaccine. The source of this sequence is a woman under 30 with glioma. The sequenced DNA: TGTGCCAGCAGCCCAGGACTGGGGAGGGACACTGAAGCTTTCTTT. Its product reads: CASSPGLGRDTEAFF. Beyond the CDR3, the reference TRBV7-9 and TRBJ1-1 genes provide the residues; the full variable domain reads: DTGVSQNPRHKITKRGQNVTFRCDPISEHNRLYWYRQTLGQGPEFLTYFQNEAQLEKSRLLSDRFSAERPKGSFSTLEIQRTEQGDSAMYLCASSPGLGRDTEAFFGQGTRLTVV.